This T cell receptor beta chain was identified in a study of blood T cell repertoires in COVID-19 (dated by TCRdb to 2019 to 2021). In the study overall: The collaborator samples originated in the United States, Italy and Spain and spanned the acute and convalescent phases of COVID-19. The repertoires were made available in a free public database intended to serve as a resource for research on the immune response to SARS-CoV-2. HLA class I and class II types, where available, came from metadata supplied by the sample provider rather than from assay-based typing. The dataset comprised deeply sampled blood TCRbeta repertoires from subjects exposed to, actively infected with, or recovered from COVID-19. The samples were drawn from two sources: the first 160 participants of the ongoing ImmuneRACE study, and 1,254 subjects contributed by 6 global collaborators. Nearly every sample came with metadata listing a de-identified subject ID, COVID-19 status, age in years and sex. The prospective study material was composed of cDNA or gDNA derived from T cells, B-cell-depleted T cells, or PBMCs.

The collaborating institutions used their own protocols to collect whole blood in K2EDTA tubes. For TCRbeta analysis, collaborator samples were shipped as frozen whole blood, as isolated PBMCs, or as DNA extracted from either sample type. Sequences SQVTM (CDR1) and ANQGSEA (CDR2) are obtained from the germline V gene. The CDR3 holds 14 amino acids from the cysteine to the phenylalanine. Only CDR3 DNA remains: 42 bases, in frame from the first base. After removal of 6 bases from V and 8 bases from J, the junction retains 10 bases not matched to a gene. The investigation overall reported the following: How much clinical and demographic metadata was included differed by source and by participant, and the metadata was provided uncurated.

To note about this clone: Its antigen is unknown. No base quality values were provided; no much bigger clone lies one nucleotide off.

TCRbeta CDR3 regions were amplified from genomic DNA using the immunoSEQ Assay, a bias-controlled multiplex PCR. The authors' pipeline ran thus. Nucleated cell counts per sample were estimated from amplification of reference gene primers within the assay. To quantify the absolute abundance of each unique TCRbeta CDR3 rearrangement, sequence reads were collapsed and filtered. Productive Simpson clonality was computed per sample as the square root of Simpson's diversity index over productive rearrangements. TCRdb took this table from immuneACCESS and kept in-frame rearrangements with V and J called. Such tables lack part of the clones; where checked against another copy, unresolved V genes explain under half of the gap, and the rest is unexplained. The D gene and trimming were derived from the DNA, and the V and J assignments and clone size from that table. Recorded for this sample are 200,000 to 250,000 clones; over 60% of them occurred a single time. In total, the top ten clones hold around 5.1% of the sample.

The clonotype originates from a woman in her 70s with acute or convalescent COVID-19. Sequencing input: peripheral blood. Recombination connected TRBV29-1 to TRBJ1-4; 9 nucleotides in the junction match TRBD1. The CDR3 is CSVQGGTGFEKLFF. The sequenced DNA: TGCAGCGTCCAGGGCGGGACAGGGTTCGAAAAACTGTTTTTT.